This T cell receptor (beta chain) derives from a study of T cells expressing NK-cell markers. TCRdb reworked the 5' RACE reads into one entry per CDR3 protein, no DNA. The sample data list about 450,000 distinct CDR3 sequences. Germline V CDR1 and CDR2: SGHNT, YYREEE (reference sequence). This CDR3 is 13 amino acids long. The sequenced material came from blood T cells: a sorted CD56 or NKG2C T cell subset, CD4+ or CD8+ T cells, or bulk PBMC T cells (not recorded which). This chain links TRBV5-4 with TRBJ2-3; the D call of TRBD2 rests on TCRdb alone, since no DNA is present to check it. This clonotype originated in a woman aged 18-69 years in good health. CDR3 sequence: CASSTGGLHTQYF.